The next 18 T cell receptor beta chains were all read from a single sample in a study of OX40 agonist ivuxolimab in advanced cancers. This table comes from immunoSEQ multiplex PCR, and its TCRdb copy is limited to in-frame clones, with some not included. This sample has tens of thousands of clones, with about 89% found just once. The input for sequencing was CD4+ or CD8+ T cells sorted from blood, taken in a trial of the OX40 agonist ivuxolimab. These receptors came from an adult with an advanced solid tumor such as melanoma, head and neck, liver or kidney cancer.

CDR3 nucleotides: TGCGCCAGCAGCTTGTACGTTTCGCAAGAGACCCAGTACTTC. This sequence encodes CASSLYVSQETQYF. The rearrangement uses TRBV5-1 and TRBJ2-5; D gene unclear. The CDR3 length is 14 residues. V was clipped by 1 base and J by 2 bases, with 9 bases between them. Per germline, CDR1 SGHRS and CDR2 YFSETQ.

DNA of the CDR3: TGTGCCAGCAGCTCACCAGGGTGGGAGATTACAGTCACAGATACGCAGTATTTT. Residues: CASSSPGWEITVTDTQYF. The rearrangement links TRBV7-3 to TRBJ2-3; TRBD1 or TRBD2 may be the D gene (5 bases each). Per the germline V gene, CDR1 is SGHTA and CDR2 is FQGTGA. Between the trimmed V and J ends, which lost 4 bases and 2 bases, there was a span of 22 bases. The CDR3 loop spans 18 amino acids. Together with reference TRBV7-3 and TRBJ2-3, the CDR3 gives the full variable domain: GAGVSQTPSNKVTEKGKYVELRCDPISGHTALYWYRQSLGQGPEFLIYFQGTGAADDSGLPNDRFFAVRPEGSVSTLKIQRTERGDSAVYLCASSSPGWEITVTDTQYFGPGTRLTVL.

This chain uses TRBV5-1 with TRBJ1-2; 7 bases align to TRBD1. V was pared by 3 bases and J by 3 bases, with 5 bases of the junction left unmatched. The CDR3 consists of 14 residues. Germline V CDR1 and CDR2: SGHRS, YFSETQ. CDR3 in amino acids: CASSSPTGYYGYTF. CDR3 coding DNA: TGCGCCAGCAGCTCCCCGACAGGGTACTATGGCTACACCTTC.

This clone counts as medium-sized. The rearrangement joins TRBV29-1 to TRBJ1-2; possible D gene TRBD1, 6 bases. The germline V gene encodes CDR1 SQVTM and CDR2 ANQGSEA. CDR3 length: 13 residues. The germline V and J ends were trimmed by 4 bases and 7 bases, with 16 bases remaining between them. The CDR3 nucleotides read TGCAGCGTTGCTAGTTCGGGGGCAGCTGGCTACACCTTC. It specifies CSVASSGAAGYTF.

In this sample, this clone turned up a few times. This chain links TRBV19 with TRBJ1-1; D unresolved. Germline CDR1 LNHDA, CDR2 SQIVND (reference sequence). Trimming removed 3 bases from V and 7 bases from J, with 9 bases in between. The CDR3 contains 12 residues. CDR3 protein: CASSIASSEAFF. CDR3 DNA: TGTGCCAGTAGTATCGCGTCGAGTGAAGCTTTCTTT.

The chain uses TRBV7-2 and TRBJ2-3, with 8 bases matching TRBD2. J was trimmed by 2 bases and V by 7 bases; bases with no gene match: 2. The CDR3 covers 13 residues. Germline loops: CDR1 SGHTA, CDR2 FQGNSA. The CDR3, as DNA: TGTGCCAGCATAGCGGGAAACACAGATACGCAGTATTTT. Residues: CASIAGNTDTQYF.

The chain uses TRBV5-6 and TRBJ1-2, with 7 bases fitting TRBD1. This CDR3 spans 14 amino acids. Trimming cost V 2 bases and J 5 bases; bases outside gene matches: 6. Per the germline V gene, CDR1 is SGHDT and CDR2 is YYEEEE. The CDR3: CASSFLGQRYGYTF. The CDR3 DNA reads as TGTGCCAGCAGCTTTTTGGGACAGCGTTATGGCTACACCTTC.

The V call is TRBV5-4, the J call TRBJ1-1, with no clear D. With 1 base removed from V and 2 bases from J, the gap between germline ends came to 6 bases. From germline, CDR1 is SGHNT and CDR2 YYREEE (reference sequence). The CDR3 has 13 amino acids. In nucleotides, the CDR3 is TGTGCCAGCAGCTTGAACAGAAACACTGAAGCTTTCTTT. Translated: CASSLNRNTEAFF.

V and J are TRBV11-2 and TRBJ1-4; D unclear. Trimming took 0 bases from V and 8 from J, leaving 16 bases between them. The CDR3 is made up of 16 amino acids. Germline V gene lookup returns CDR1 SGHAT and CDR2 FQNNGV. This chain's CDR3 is CASSLDRWTVREKLFF. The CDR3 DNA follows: TGTGCCAGCAGCTTAGATCGTTGGACGGTGAGGGAAAAACTGTTTTTT.

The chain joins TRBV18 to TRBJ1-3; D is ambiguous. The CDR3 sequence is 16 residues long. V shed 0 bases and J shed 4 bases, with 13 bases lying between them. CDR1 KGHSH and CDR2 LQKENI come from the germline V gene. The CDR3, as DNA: TGTGCCAGCTCACCACCATCAGGAGTGCGGGGAAACACCATATATTTT. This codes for CASSPPSGVRGNTIYF.

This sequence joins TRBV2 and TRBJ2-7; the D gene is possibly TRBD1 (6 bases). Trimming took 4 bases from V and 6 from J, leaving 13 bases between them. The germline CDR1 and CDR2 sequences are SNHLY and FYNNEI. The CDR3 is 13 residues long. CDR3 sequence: CASSVLLDSEQYF. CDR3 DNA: TGTGCCAGCAGTGTATTACTGGACAGCGAGCAGTACTTC.

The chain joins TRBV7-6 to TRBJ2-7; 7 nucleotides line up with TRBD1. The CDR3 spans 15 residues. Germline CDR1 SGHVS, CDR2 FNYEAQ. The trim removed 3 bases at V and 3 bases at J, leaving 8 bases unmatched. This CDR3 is CASSFRTGSDYEQYF. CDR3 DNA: TGTGCCAGCAGCTTCCGGACAGGTAGTGACTACGAGCAGTACTTC. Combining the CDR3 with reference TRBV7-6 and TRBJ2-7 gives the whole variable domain GAGVSQSPRYKVTKRGQDVALRCDPISGHVSLYWYRQALGQGPEFLTYFNYEAQQDKSGLPNDRFSAERPEGSISTLTIQRTEQRDSAMYRCASSFRTGSDYEQYFGPGTRLTVT.

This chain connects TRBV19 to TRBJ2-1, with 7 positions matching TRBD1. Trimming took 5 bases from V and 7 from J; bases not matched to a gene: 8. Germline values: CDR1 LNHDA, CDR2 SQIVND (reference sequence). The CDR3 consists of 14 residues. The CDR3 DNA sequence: TGTGCCAGTAGTCGGAACAGGGGAGCTAATGAGCAGTTCTTC. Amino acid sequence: CASSRNRGANEQFF. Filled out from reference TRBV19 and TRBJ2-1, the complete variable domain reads DGGITQSPKYLFRKEGQNVTLSCEQNLNHDAMYWYRQDPGQGLRLIYYSQIVNDFQKGDIAEGYSVSREKKESFPLTVTSAQKNPTAFYLCASSRNRGANEQFFGPGTRLTVL.

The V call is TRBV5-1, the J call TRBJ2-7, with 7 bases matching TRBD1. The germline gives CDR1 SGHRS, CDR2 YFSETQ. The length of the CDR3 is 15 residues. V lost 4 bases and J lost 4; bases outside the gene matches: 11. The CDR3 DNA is TGCGCCAGCAGCCCCGAGGGACAGTGGGCTTACGAGCAGTACTTC. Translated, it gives CASSPEGQWAYEQYF.

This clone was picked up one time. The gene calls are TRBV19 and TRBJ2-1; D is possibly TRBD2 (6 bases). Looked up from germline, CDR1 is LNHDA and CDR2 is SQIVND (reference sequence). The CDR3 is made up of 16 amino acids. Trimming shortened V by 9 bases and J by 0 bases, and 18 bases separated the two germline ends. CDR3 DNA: TGTGCCAGCTCTGACCTAGCGATACGCTCCTACAATGAGCAGTTCTTC. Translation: CASSDLAIRSYNEQFF.

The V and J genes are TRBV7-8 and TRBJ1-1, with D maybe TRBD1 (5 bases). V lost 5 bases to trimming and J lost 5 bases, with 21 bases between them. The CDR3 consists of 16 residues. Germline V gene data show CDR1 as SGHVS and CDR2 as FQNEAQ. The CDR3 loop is CASSPLGGRAGTEAFF. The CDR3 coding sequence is TGTGCCAGCAGCCCACTGGGGGGACGGGCGGGGACTGAAGCTTTCTTT.

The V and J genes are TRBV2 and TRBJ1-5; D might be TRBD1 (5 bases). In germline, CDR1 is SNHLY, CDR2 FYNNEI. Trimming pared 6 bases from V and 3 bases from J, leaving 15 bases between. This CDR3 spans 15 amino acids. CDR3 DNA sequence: TGTGCCAGCAGCGGGGGTATAGGGGACAATCAGCCCCAGCATTTT. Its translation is CASSGGIGDNQPQHF.

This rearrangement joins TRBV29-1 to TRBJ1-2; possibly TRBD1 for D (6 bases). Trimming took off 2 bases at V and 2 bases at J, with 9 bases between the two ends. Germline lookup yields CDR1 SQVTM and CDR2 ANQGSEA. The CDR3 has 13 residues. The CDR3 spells CSVESGTNYGYTF. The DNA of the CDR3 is TGCAGCGTTGAATCCGGGACAAACTATGGCTACACCTTC.